This T cell receptor (beta chain) was retrieved from a study of long-term antiretroviral therapy in people with HIV. Before they underwent DNA extraction, samples held roughly 0.95-10 million cryopreserved PBMC. Per germline, CDR1 SGHRS and CDR2 YFSETQ. The CDR3 covers 16 residues. The V end lost 3 bases, the J end lost 0 bases, and 13 bases lay between the germline ends. At survey level, the immunoSEQ assay was run in its v3.0 version. Repertoires were generated with immunoSEQ multiplex PCR, while TCRdb's copy carries only in-frame clones and drops some. The table lists around 21,000 clones, roughly 79% of them singletons, with around 12% in the top ten.

The input for sequencing was unsorted PBMCs, taken 0.1 years before starting antiretroviral therapy. The clonotype comes from a man in his forties with HIV. The chain uses TRBV5-1 and TRBJ2-1, with D maybe TRBD1 (6 bases). The CDR3 coding sequence is TGCGCCAGCAGCTGGGGGACATTCCGCTCCTACAATGAGCAGTTCTTC. Its translation is CASSWGTFRSYNEQFF.